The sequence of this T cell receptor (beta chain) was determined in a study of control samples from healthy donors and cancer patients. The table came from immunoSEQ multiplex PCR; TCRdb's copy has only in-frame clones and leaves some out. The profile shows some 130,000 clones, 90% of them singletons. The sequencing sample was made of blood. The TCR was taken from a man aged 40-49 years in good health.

The CDR3 DNA sequence: TGTGCCAGCAGCTTAGCCACAGGATTGACCTACAATGAGCAGTTCTTC. This translates into CASSLATGLTYNEQFF. V usage is TRBV7-9 and J usage is TRBJ2-1, with D possibly matching TRBD1 (5 bases). V lost 0 bases, J lost 2 bases, and 11 bases lay in between. In germline, CDR1 is SEHNR, CDR2 FQNEAQ (reference sequence). The CDR3 is 16 residues long.